A selection of T cell receptor beta chains follows, all from one sample in a study of blood T cell repertoires in COVID-19. Profiling relied on immunoSEQ multiplex PCR, and the TCRdb table lists in-frame clones only, not all of them. The data contain 280,000 or so clones, about 87% of them seen just once; the ten biggest clones take up 6.9%. Specimen: peripheral blood. Every receptor here comes from a woman between 25 and 40 years old who had recovered from COVID-19. The CDR3 runs from the conserved cysteine through the conserved F or W. The order of the fields is D gene, J gene, V gene, clone size, CDR3 DNA, CDR3 protein. D genes are given only for firm matches. Clone size is shown for a subset of rows, as once, few, many or a class of expanded clone.

>NA|TRBJ2-7|TRBV6-5|NA
TGTGCCAGCAATCGGCCGGGCTCCTACGAGCAGTACTTC
CASNRPGSYEQYF
>TRBD1|TRBJ1-2|TRBV7-3|NA
TGTGCCAGCAGCTCTGCAGGGGGGACCCATATCACCTTC
CASSSAGGTHITF
>NA|TRBJ2-2|TRBV30|NA
TGTGCCTGGAGTGTACGACTGATGAACACCGGGGAGCTGTTTTTT
CAWSVRLMNTGELFF
>TRBD1|TRBJ1-2|TRBV28|NA
TGTGCCAGCGGAAGGACAGGGGGCTCCTATGGCTACACCTTC
CASGRTGGSYGYTF
>TRBD2|TRBJ2-2|TRBV10-3|NA
TGTGCCATCAGTGAGGGTCTAGCGGGGGTCACCGGGGAGCTGTTTTTT
CAISEGLAGVTGELFF
>NA|TRBJ2-1|TRBV7-9|NA
TGTGCCAGCAGCTTAGGAGGGTCTTACTCCTACAATGAGCAGTTCTTC
CASSLGGSYSYNEQFF
>NA|TRBJ2-5|TRBV4-2|NA
TGTGCCAGCAGCCAACCCGACACGCCGGAGACCCAGTACTTC
CASSQPDTPETQYF
>NA|TRBJ2-3|TRBV7-3|NA
TGTGCCAGCAGCCCCCGGGGTGGGGGCACAGATACGCAGTATTTT
CASSPRGGGTDTQYF
>TRBD1|TRBJ1-6|TRBV28|NA
TGTGCCAGCAGACCTCCCCTCGGGACAGGGGGAGCTTCACCCCTCCACTTT
CASRPPLGTGGASPLHF
>NA|TRBJ1-4|TRBV18|NA
TGTGCCAGCTCACCAAGAAAGGGGGGGACTAATGAAAAACTGTTTTTT
CASSPRKGGTNEKLFF
>NA|TRBJ2-1|TRBV28|NA
TGTGCCAGCAGTCCCCCCGGCAGGGCCTCCTACAATGAGCAGTTCTTC
CASSPPGRASYNEQFF
>NA|TRBJ1-3|TRBV28|NA
TGTGCCAGCAGTTCCCCGGGTTCTGGAAACACCATATATTTT
CASSSPGSGNTIYF
>NA|TRBJ1-1|TRBV9|NA
TGTGCCAGCAGCGGGAGGGGTGTCGGGAACACTGAAGCTTTCTTT
CASSGRGVGNTEAFF
>NA|TRBJ2-3|TRBV7-2|once
TGTGCCAGCAGACGTGATACAGGGACAGATACGCAGTATTTT
CASRRDTGTDTQYF
>NA|TRBJ1-2|TRBV9|NA
TGTGCCAGCAGCGTAGAGCCAGGGGCCTATGGCTACACCTTC
CASSVEPGAYGYTF
>TRBD1|TRBJ2-7|TRBV13|NA
TGTGCCAGCAGGTCGACAGGGATTGAGCAGTACTTC
CASRSTGIEQYF
>NA|TRBJ1-2|TRBV28|NA
TGTGCCAGCAGTTTGGGAGACGGGGGTAGGGGCTACACCTTC
CASSLGDGGRGYTF
>NA|TRBJ1-1|TRBV5-6|NA
TGTGCCAGCAGCTCCCGGACATCCCCAGAAGCTTTCTTT
CASSSRTSPEAFF
>NA|TRBJ1-6|TRBV6-1|NA
TGTGCCAGCAGTGAAACAGGGAATAATTCACCCCTCCACTTT
CASSETGNNSPLHF
>NA|TRBJ2-1|TRBV7-2|NA
TGTGCCAGCAGCAACAGTTGGGGCAGTTTAGGGTACGCTAAAAATGAGCAGTTCTTC
CASSNSWGSLGYAKNEQFF
>TRBD1|TRBJ2-7|TRBV7-9|NA
TGTGCCAGCAGCACCGGGACAGGTATCTCCTACGAGCAGTACTTC
CASSTGTGISYEQYF
>NA|TRBJ1-4|TRBV7-2|NA
TGTGCCAGCAGCTTAGGGGGGGTCAGAGATGAAAAACTGTTTTTT
CASSLGGVRDEKLFF
>NA|TRBJ1-2|TRBV14|NA
TGTGCCAGCAGCCCCACCGGGGTTGACTATGGCTACACCTTC
CASSPTGVDYGYTF
>NA|TRBJ2-2|TRBV4-1|NA
TGCGCCAGCAGCCAAGAAACTAGAACCGGGGAGCTGTTTTTT
CASSQETRTGELFF
>NA|TRBJ2-1|TRBV5-1|NA
TGCGCCAGCAGCGCCAAAGGACTACCTTCGGACAATGAGCAGTTCTTC
CASSAKGLPSDNEQFF
>NA|TRBJ1-1|TRBV5-1|NA
TGCGCCAGCAGCGCTACAGCGGGCACTGAAGCTTTCTTT
CASSATAGTEAFF
>TRBD2|TRBJ2-7|TRBV7-8|NA
TGTGCCAGCAGCTTAACCGGGACTACGGCGGCCGAGCAGTACTTC
CASSLTGTTAAEQYF
>TRBD1|TRBJ1-2|TRBV7-2|NA
TGTGCCAGCAGCTTAGGGACAGGATATGGCTACACCTTC
CASSLGTGYGYTF
>NA|TRBJ2-1|TRBV6-5|NA
TGTGCCAGCAGTTCGGGCTACAATGAGCAGTTCTTC
CASSSGYNEQFF
>TRBD1|TRBJ2-7|TRBV5-4|NA
TGTGCCAGCAGCCCAAGCAACTCGAAGACAGGGGGCCACGAGCAGTACTTC
CASSPSNSKTGGHEQYF
>NA|TRBJ1-3|TRBV4-2|once
TGTGCCAGCAGCCAGCAGGAGGGTAACTCTGGAAACACCATATATTTT
CASSQQEGNSGNTIYF
>TRBD1|TRBJ1-6|TRBV7-2|NA
TGTGCCAGCAGCTTAGCGGGACAGGGAAATTCACCCCTCCACTTT
CASSLAGQGNSPLHF
>TRBD2|TRBJ2-7|TRBV4-3|once
TGCGCCAGCAGCCAAACTAGCGGGGGGGGATACGAGCAGTACTTC
CASSQTSGGGYEQYF
>NA|TRBJ2-1|TRBV30|NA
TGTGCCTGGAGTGCCCGAGCCTACAATGAGCAGTTCTTC
CAWSARAYNEQFF
>NA|TRBJ2-3|TRBV7-2|NA
TGTGCCAGCAGCCCGACAGGAGATACGCAGTATTTT
CASSPTGDTQYF
>NA|TRBJ1-2|TRBV20-1|NA
TGCAGTGCAACGCGGGTTTATGGCTACACCTTC
CSATRVYGYTF
>NA|TRBJ1-5|TRBV5-5|NA
TGTGCCAGCAGCTTGGGAGGGATTAGCAATCAGCCCCAGCATTTT
CASSLGGISNQPQHF
>TRBD1|TRBJ1-2|TRBV28|NA
TGTGCCAGCAGTCCCCAGGGTCAGGGGGTCTTCTATGGCTACACCTTC
CASSPQGQGVFYGYTF
>NA|TRBJ1-3|TRBV19|few
TGTGCCGTACAGGGTTCTGGAAACACCATATATTTT
CAVQGSGNTIYF
>NA|TRBJ2-7|TRBV27|NA
TGTGCCAGCAGTTTAGGGACTCCCTACGACTACGAGCAGTACTTC
CASSLGTPYDYEQYF
>TRBD1|TRBJ1-5|TRBV6-6|NA
TGTGCCAGCAGTTACTCGACAGGGGGCTATCAGCCCCAGCATTTT
CASSYSTGGYQPQHF
>NA|TRBJ1-5|TRBV30|NA
TGTGCCTGGAGTGACAGCTTCAATCAGCCCCAGCATTTT
CAWSDSFNQPQHF
>NA|TRBJ1-1|TRBV4-1|NA
TGCGCCAGCAGCCCCACCGGCGTGGGCGTCACTGAAGCTTTCTTT
CASSPTGVGVTEAFF
>NA|TRBJ1-2|TRBV30|few
TGTGCCTGGAGTGGCAGCTATGGCTACACCTTC
CAWSGSYGYTF
>NA|TRBJ2-6|TRBV10-3|NA
TGTGCCATCAGTTTATCTGGGGCCAACGTCCTGACTTTC
CAISLSGANVLTF
>TRBD1|TRBJ2-5|TRBV30|NA
TGTGCCTGGAGTGGTGGGGCAGGGGGCCTTCATCAAGCACAAGAGACCCAGTACTTC
CAWSGGAGGLHQAQETQYF
>NA|TRBJ2-7|TRBV2|NA
TGTGCCAGCAGTGAATCCGGGAAGAACGAGCAGTACTTC
CASSESGKNEQYF
>NA|TRBJ1-2|TRBV18|NA
TGTGCCAGCTTCCACACCACCAGGGCCGTAGGCTATGGCTACACCTTC
CASFHTTRAVGYGYTF
>TRBD2|TRBJ2-1|TRBV4-2|NA
TGTGCCAGCAGCCAAGATATTAACGGGGGGGCCCGCAATGAGCAGTTCTTC
CASSQDINGGARNEQFF